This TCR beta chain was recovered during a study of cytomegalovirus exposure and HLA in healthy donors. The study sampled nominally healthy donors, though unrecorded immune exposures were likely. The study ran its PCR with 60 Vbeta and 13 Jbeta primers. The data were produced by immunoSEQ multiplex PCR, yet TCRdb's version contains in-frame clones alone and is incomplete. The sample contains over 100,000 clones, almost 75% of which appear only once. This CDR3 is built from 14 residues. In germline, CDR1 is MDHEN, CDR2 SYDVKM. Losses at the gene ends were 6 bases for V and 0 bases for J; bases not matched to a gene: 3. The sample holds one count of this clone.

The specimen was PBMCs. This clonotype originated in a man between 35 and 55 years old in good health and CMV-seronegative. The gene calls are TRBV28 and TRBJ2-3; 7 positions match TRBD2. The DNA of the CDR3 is TGTGCCAGCAGCGACGGGGGGAGCACAGATACGCAGTATTTT. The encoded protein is CASSDGGSTDTQYF.